Listed here are 10 T cell receptor beta chains from one sample, sequenced in a study of vaccination effects on CD4 cells after COVID-19. Here immunoSEQ multiplex PCR was the method, and the copy in TCRdb shows in-frame clones only, minus some. The repertoire consists of around 63,000 clones, with roughly 76% occurring once and the leading ten covering approximately 3.7%. Their antigen targets remain unknown. Sequencing in the ViraFEST assay came after antigen-specific CD4+ T cells had been expanded with viral peptide pools, which were used to stimulate PBMC. Investigators separated out CD4+ T cells once 10 days of culture had passed. Recipients of the vaccine had no prior SARS-CoV-2 infection and negative nucleocapsid antibodies. The specimen comprised CD4+ T cells from PBMCs cultured with HCoV-OC43 spike peptides, sampled before COVID-19 vaccination. The subset here: HCoV-OC43 spike overlapping peptide pool stimulation. All receptors come from a human donor who received a COVID-19 vaccine.

The rearrangement uses TRBV5-6 and TRBJ2-5; weak D call: TRBD2 (5 bases). Trimming took 0 bases from V and 4 from J, leaving 10 bases between them. This CDR3 comprises 14 residues. Germline V gene lookup returns CDR1 SGHDT and CDR2 YYEEEE. The CDR3 protein is CASSLGVLAETQYF. In nucleotides, the CDR3 is TGTGCCAGCAGCTTGGGAGTGCTAGCAGAGACCCAGTACTTC.

The sample holds a few counts of this clone. The genes are TRBV5-1 and TRBJ2-3; 9 bases align to TRBD1. Germline CDR1 and CDR2: SGHRS and YFSETQ. CDR3 size: 14 residues. V lost 5 bases, J lost 4 bases, and 5 bases stayed unmatched. CDR3 sequence reads: CASSGQGHSDTQYF. CDR3 DNA: TGCGCCAGCAGTGGACAGGGGCACTCAGATACGCAGTATTTT.

Written as DNA, the CDR3 is TGTGCCAGCAGTTCGACTAGCGGGGGCTACAATGAGCAGTTCTTC. It is translated as CASSSTSGGYNEQFF. The J gene is TRBJ2-1, the V gene TRBV6-5; 12 nucleotides line up with TRBD2. Trimming removed 4 bases from V and 3 bases from J; junction bases left unmatched: 1. Germline V gene lookup returns CDR1 MNHEY and CDR2 SVGAGI. This CDR3 contains 15 residues.

The rearrangement links TRBV23-1 to TRBJ1-4, with no clear D. TRBV23-1 belongs to the ORF category, with a function that is uncertain. The V and J ends lost 1 base and 8 bases respectively, with 8 bases between them. There are 13 residues in the CDR3. The CDR3 DNA follows: TGCGCCAGCAGTCAATATGGATCGGAAAAACTGTTTTTT. Its translation is CASSQYGSEKLFF.

This CDR3 reads CASSLDWGSEQYV. The CDR3 coding sequence is TGCGCCAGCAGCTTGGATTGGGGGAGCGAGCAGTACGTC. The chain employs TRBV5-1 and TRBJ2-7; tentatively, D is TRBD1 or TRBD2 (5 bases each). This CDR3 region has 13 residues. Trimming took off 0 bases at V and 6 bases at J, with 10 bases between the two ends. Germline lookup yields CDR1 SGHRS and CDR2 YFSETQ.

This clone was detected only a few times. This chain joins TRBV18 and TRBJ2-2, with 11 nucleotides matching TRBD2. V shed 5 bases and J 4 bases; nucleotides not matched to a gene: 3. Per germline, CDR1 KGHSH and CDR2 LQKENI. The CDR3 has 15 amino acids. The CDR3 reads CASSLTSGATGELFF. CDR3 bases: TGTGCCAGCTCATTGACTAGCGGGGCCACCGGGGAGCTGTTTTTT.

The rearrangement joins TRBV4-1 to TRBJ2-2; no clear D gene. Germline V CDR1 and CDR2: MGHRA, YSYEKL. Trimming left V 3 bases short and J 6 bases short, with 14 bases between. CDR3 length: 15 amino acids. The DNA of the CDR3 is TGCGCCAGCAGCCACGAAGTGACCCGTCCCGGGGAGCTGTTTTTT. This translates into CASSHEVTRPGELFF.

This CDR3 is CASTRTGVTEAFF. The CDR3 DNA is TGTGCCTCCACCCGGACAGGGGTCACTGAAGCTTTCTTT. The chain joins TRBV6-6 to TRBJ1-1, with 9 nucleotides matching TRBD1. This CDR3 contains 13 residues. The germline V gene has CDR1 MNHNY and CDR2 SVGAGI (reference sequence). The V gene end was trimmed by 11 bases and the J gene end by 4 bases; junction bases not matched to a gene: 8.

The chain carries TRBV5-1 and TRBJ2-3, with 12 bases identical to TRBD2. The germline CDR1 and CDR2 sequences are SGHRS and YFSETQ. V lost 4 bases to trimming and J lost 5 bases; unmatched junction nucleotides: 5. This CDR3 spans 15 amino acids. The CDR3 bases are TGCGCCAGCAGCGCACTAGCGGGGGGTGAAGATACGCAGTATTTT. Its translation is CASSALAGGEDTQYF.

The count of this clone is one. The J gene is TRBJ1-1, the V gene TRBV6-5; TRBD1 might be the D (5 bases). Germline V CDR1 and CDR2: MNHEY, SVGAGI. This CDR3 is built from 14 residues. Trimming cost V 6 bases and J 0 bases, with 11 bases left between them. CDR3 sequence reads: CASRTGTVNTEAFF. The CDR3 DNA is TGTGCCAGCAGGACCGGGACGGTGAACACTGAAGCTTTCTTT.